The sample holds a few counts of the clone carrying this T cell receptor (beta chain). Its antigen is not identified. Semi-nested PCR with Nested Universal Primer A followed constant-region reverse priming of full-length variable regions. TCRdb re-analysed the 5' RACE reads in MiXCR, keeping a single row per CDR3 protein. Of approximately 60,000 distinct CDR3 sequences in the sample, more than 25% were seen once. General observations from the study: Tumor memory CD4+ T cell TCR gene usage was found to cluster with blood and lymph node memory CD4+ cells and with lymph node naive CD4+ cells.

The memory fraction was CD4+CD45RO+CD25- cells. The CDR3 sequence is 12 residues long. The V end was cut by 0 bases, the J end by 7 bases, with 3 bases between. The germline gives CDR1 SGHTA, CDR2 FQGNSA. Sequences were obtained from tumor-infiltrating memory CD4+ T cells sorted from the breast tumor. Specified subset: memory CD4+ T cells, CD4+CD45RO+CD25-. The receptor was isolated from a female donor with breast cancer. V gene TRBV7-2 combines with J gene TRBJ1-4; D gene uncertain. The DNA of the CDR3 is TGTGCCAGCAGCTTAGCGCGTGAAAAACTGTTTTTT. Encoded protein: CASSLAREKLFF. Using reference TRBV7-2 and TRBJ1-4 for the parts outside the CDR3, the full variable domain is GAGVSQSPSNKVTEKGKDVELRCDPISGHTALYWYRQSLGQGLEFLIYFQGNSAPDKSGLPSDRFSAERTGGSVSTLTIQRTQQEDSAVYLCASSLAREKLFFGSGTQLSVL.